Listed here are 7 T cell receptor beta chains from one sample, sequenced in a study of shared clonotypes between healthy human individuals. Some clones are missing from TCRdb's copy, which holds only in-frame ones; the method was immunoSEQ multiplex PCR. Of some 1.4 million clones in the sample, 96% are singletons; the top ten hold roughly 1.2%. Sequenced: naive CD4+ T cells sorted from blood. Subset noted: CD45RA+ positively selected. The receptor set was obtained from a man aged 25-45 years in good health.

This sequence joins TRBV5-1 and TRBJ2-7; TRBD2 aligns across 12 bases. The CDR3 totals 15 residues. Unmatched junction bases numbered 8, after V lost 4 bases and J lost 6 bases. Germline CDR1 and CDR2: SGHRS and YFSETQ. In nucleotides, the CDR3 is TGCGCCAGCAGCCCCTACCCTAGCGGGGGGGGCGAGCAGTACTTC. This gives the protein CASSPYPSGGGEQYF.

The rearrangement joins TRBV19 to TRBJ2-5, with 7 bases matching TRBD2. Trimming at V came to 8 bases and at J to 5 bases, leaving 5 bases not matched to a gene. This CDR3 comprises 12 residues. In germline, CDR1 is LNHDA, CDR2 SQIVND (reference sequence). CDR3 region: CASGVGGETQYF. The CDR3 DNA sequence: TGTGCCAGTGGGGTGGGAGGGGAGACCCAGTACTTC. Based on the CDR3 plus reference TRBV19 and TRBJ2-5, the full variable domain is DGGITQSPKYLFRKEGQNVTLSCEQNLNHDAMYWYRQDPGQGLRLIYYSQIVNDFQKGDIAEGYSVSREKKESFPLTVTSAQKNPTAFYLCASGVGGETQYFGPGTRLLVL.

The genes are TRBV11-3 and TRBJ2-3; the match to TRBD1 covers 8 bases. Trimming at V came to 2 bases and at J to 4 bases, leaving 11 bases not matched to a gene. CDR3 length: 17 amino acids. Germline CDR1 SGHNT, CDR2 YENEEA. CDR3 amino acids: CASSLSPWTGSADTQYF. CDR3 nucleotides: TGTGCCAGCAGCTTATCCCCCTGGACAGGGAGTGCAGATACGCAGTATTTT. The full variable domain, its missing parts supplied by reference TRBV11-3 and TRBJ2-3, is EAGVVQSPRYKIIEKKQPVAFWCNPISGHNTLYWYLQNLGQGPELLIRYENEEAVDDSQLPKDRFSAERLKGVDSTLKIQPAELGDSAVYLCASSLSPWTGSADTQYFGPGTRLTVL.

This rearrangement joins TRBV18 to TRBJ1-2; perhaps TRBD1 as D (6 bases). Per germline, CDR1 KGHSH and CDR2 LQKENI. Trimming removed 3 bases from V and 5 bases from J, with 19 bases in between. This CDR3 spans 16 amino acids. The chain's CDR3 is CASSPRRGGQRYGYTF. DNA of the CDR3: TGTGCCAGCTCACCGCGGCGGGGGGGACAACGGTATGGCTACACCTTC.

The chain couples TRBV6-1 to TRBJ2-7; 7 bases align to TRBD1. CDR1 MNHNS and CDR2 SASEGT come from the germline V gene. Losses at the gene ends were 4 bases for V and 4 bases for J; bases not matched to a gene: 16. The CDR3 spans 17 residues. The CDR3 here is CASSARLGDRAPYEQYF. The DNA for the CDR3 is TGTGCCAGCAGTGCGAGGCTGGGAGACAGGGCCCCGTACGAGCAGTACTTC.

Concerning this clone itself: This sample includes further DNA sequences coding for the same CDR3. The chain links TRBV28 to TRBJ2-7; no firm D call. From germline, CDR1 is MDHEN and CDR2 SYDVKM. The CDR3 consists of 13 residues. V shed 6 bases and J shed 4 bases, with 13 bases lying between them. The CDR3 loop reads CASSSPISYEQYF. The CDR3 nucleotides read TGTGCCAGCAGCTCCCCCATATCTTACGAGCAGTACTTC.

This clone showed up just once. V is TRBV7-2 and J is TRBJ2-3, with TRBD2 matching over 7 bases. The CDR3 consists of 18 residues. Germline V gene sequence: CDR1 SGHTA, CDR2 FQGNSA. Unmatched junction bases numbered 14, after V lost 0 bases and J lost 5 bases. The DNA of the CDR3 is TGTGCCAGCAGCTTAGCCTCCTTGGGCGCGGGAGCGGTAGATACGCAGTATTTT. This sequence encodes CASSLASLGAGAVDTQYF.